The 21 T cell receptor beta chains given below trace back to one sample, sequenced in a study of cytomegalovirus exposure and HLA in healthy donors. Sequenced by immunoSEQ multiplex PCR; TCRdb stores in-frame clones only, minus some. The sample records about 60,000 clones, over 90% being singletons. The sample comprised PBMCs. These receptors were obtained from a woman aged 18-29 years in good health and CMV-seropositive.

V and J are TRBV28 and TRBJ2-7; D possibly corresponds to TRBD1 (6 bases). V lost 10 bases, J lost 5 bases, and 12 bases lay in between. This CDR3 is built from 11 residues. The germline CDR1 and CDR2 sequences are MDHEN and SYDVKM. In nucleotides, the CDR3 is TGTGCCACCCAGGGGTTCAACGAGCAGTACTTC. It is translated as CATQGFNEQYF.

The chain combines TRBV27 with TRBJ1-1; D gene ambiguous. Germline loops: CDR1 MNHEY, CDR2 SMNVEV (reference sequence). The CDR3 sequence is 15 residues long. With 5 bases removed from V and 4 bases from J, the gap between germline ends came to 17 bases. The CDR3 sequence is CASSPRVIIFTEAFF. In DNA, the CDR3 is TGTGCCAGCAGTCCGCGGGTGATAATCTTCACTGAAGCTTTCTTT.

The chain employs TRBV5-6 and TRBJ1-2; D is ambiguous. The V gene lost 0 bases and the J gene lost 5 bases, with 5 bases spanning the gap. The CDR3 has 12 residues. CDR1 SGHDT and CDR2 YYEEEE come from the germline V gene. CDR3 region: CASSLDGYGYTF. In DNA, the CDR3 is TGTGCCAGCAGCTTGGACGGGTATGGCTACACCTTC. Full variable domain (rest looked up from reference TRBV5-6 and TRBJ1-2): DAGVTQSPTHLIKTRGQQVTLRCSPKSGHDTVSWYQQALGQGPQFIFQYYEEEERQRGNFPDRFSGHQFPNYSSELNVNALLLGDSALYLCASSLDGYGYTFGSGTRLTVV.

The CDR3 here is CASMVDPRVDTGELFF. CDR3 nucleotides: TGTGCCAGCATGGTCGACCCACGGGTGGACACCGGGGAGCTGTTTTTT. The chain has TRBV5-4 and TRBJ2-2, with no clear D. This CDR3 is built from 16 residues. Looked up from germline, CDR1 is SGHNT and CDR2 is YYREEE (reference sequence). V was shortened by 6 bases and J by 3 bases, with 18 bases between the two germline ends.

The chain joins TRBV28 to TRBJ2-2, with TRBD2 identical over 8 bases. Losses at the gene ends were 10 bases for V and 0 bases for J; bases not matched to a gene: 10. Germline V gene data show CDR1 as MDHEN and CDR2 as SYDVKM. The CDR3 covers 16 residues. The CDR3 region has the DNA TGTGCCATCACAAAAAGCGGGAGCGCGAACACCGGGGAGCTGTTTTTT. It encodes CAITKSGSANTGELFF.

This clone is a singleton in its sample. CDR3: CASRPPWGGRYGYTF. CDR3 DNA sequence: TGTGCCAGTAGACCCCCCTGGGGAGGGAGGTATGGCTACACCTTC. The chain is built from TRBV19 and TRBJ1-2; D not certain. This CDR3 spans 15 amino acids. Trimming shortened V by 6 bases and J by 5 bases, and 19 bases separated the two germline ends. Germline V gene data show CDR1 as LNHDA and CDR2 as SQIVND (reference sequence).

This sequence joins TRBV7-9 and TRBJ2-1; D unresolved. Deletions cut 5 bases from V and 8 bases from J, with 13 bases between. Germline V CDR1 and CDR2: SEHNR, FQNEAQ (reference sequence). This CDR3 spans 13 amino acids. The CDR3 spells CASSESQVDEQFF. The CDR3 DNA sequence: TGTGCCAGCAGCGAAAGTCAGGTTGATGAGCAGTTCTTC.

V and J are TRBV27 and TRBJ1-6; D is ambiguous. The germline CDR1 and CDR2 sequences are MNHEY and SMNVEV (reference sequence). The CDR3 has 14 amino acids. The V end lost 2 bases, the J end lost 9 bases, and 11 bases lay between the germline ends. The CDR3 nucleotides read TGTGCCAGCAGTTTAAGGCAGACGGGTTCACCCCTCCACTTT. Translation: CASSLRQTGSPLHF.

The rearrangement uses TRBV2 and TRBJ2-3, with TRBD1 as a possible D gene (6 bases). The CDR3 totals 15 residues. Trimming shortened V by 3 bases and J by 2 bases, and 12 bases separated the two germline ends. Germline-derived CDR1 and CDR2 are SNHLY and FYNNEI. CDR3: CASSDPDSITDTQYF. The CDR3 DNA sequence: TGTGCCAGCAGTGATCCGGACAGCATCACAGATACGCAGTATTTT.

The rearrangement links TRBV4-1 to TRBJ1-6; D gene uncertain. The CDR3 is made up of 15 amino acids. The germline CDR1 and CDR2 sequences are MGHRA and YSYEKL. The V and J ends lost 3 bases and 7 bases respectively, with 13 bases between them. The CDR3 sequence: CASSQSQAPNSPLHF. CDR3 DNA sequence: TGCGCCAGCAGCCAGTCCCAAGCACCGAATTCACCCCTCCACTTT.

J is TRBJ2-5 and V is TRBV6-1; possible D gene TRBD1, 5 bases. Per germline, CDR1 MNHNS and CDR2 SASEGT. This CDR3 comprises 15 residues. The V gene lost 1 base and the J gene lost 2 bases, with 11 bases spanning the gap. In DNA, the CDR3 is TGTGCCAGCAGTGAAGGAGTCAGACAGCAAGAGACCCAGTACTTC. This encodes CASSEGVRQQETQYF.

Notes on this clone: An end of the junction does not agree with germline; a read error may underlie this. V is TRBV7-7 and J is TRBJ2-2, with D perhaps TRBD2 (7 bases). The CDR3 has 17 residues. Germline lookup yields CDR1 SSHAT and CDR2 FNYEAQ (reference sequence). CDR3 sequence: CASSPLRTGGQDGELFF. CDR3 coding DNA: TGTGCTAGCAGCCCCCTACGAACCGGGGGGCAGGACGGGGAGCTGTTTTTT.

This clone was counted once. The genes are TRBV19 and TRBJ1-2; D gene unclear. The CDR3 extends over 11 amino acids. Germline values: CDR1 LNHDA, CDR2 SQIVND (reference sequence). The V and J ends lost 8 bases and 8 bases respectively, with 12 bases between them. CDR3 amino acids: CASSLGQGYTF. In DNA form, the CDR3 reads TGTGCCAGTTCCCTGGGCCAAGGCTACACCTTC. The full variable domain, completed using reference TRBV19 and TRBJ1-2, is DGGITQSPKYLFRKEGQNVTLSCEQNLNHDAMYWYRQDPGQGLRLIYYSQIVNDFQKGDIAEGYSVSREKKESFPLTVTSAQKNPTAFYLCASSLGQGYTFGSGTRLTVV.

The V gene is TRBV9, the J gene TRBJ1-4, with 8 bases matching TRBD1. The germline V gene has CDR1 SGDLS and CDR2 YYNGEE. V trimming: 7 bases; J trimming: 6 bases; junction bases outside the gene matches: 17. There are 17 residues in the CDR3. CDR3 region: CASSNGQGGLSYEKLFF. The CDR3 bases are TGTGCCAGCTCCAACGGACAGGGTGGTTTATCATATGAAAAACTGTTTTTT.

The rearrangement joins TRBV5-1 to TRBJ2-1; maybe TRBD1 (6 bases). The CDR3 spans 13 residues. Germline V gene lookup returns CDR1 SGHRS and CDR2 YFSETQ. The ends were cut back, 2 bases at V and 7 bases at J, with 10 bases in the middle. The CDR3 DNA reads TGCGCCAGCAGCTTAATAAGGGGGAATGAGCAGTTCTTC. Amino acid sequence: CASSLIRGNEQFF.

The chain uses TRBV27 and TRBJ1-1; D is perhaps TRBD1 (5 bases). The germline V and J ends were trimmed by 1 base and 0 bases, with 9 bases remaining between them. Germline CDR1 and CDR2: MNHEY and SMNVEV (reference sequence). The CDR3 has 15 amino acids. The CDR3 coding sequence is TGTGCCAGCAGTTTATTCGGGGGAGTGAACACTGAAGCTTTCTTT. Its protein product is CASSLFGGVNTEAFF.

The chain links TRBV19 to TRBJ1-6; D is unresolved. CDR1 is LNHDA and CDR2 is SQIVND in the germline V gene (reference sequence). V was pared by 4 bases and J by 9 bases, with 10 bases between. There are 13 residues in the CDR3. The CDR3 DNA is TGTGCCAGTAGTAAGGCGGGCGGTTCACCCCTCCACTTT. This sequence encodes CASSKAGGSPLHF.

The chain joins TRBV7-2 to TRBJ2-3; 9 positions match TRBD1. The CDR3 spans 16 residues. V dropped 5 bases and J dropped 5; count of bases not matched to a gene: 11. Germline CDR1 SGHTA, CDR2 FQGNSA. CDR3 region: CASSEVTGGGGDTQYF. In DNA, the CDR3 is TGTGCCAGCAGCGAAGTAACAGGGGGCGGAGGAGATACGCAGTATTTT.

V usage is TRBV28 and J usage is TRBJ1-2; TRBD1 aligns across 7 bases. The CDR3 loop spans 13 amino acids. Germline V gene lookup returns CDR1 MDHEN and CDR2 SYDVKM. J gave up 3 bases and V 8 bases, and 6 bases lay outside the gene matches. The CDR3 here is CASSGGEDYGYTF. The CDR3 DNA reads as TGTGCCAGCTCAGGGGGAGAGGACTATGGCTACACCTTC.

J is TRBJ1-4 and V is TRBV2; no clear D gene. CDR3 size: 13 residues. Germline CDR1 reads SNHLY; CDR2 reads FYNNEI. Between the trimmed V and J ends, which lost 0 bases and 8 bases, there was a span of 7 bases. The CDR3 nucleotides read TGTGCCAGCAGTGAAGCGCCGGGAGAAAAACTGTTTTTT. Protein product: CASSEAPGEKLFF.

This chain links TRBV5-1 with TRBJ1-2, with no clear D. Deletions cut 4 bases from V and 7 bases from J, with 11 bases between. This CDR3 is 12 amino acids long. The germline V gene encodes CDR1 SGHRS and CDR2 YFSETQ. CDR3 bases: TGCGCCAGCAGCGCCCCCGGTGGTGGCTACACCTTC. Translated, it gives CASSAPGGGYTF.